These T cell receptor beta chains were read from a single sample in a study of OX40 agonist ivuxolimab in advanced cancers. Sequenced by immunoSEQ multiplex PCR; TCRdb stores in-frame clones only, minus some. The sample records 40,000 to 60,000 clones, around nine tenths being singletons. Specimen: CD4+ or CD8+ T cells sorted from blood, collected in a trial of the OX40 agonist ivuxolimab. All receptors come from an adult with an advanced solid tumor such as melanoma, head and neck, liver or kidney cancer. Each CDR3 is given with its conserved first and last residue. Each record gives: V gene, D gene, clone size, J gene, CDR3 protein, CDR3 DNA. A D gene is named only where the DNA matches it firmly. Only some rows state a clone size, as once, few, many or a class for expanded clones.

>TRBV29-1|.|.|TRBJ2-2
CSVDRAANTGELFF
TGCAGCGTTGACCGTGCAGCGAACACCGGGGAGCTGTTTTTT
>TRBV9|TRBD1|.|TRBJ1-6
CASSADRGRSPLHF
TGTGCCAGCAGCGCGGACAGGGGACGCTCACCCCTCCACTTT
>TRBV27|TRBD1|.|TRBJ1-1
CASRLGGAEAFF
TGTGCCAGCAGGCTAGGGGGCGCTGAAGCTTTCTTT
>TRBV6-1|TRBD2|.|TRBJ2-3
CASGGSAGGTDTQYF
TGTGCCAGCGGAGGATCTGCGGGGGGGACAGATACGCAGTATTTT
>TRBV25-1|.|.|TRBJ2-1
CASSMGGSYNEQFF
TGTGCCAGCAGTATGGGGGGCTCCTACAATGAGCAGTTCTTC
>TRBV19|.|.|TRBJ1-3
CASSIRGGYSGNTIYF
TGTGCCAGTAGTATTCGGGGGGGTTACTCTGGAAACACCATATATTTT
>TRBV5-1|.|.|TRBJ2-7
CASGPTGRGSYEQYF
TGCGCCAGCGGCCCCACTGGGCGGGGTTCCTACGAGCAGTACTTC
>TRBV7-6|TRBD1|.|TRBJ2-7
CASSTGGQGYEQYF
TGTGCCAGCAGCACCGGGGGACAGGGCTACGAGCAGTACTTC
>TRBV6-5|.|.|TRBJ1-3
CASSLTPVMNTIYF
TGTGCCAGCAGTCTCACACCTGTAATGAACACCATATATTTT
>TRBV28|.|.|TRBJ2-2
CASSLAGALLTGELFF
TGTGCCAGCAGTTTAGCGGGGGCCTTACTCACCGGGGAGCTGTTTTTT
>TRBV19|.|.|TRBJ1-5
CASTPEGQGLFQPQHF
TGTGCCAGTACCCCGGAAGGGCAGGGCCTCTTTCAGCCCCAGCATTTT
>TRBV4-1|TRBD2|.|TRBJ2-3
CASSRGPAGGHEDTQYF
TGCGCCAGCAGCCGGGGGCCAGCGGGGGGGCATGAAGATACGCAGTATTTT
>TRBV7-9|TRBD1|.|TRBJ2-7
CASSLVGQGVEQYF
TGTGCCAGCAGCTTAGTTGGACAGGGTGTCGAGCAGTACTTC
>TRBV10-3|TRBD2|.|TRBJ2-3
CAITEGSGGATDTQYF
TGTGCCATCACCGAGGGTAGCGGGGGGGCCACAGATACGCAGTATTTT
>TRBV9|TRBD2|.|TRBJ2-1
CASSPAGGEYNEQFF
TGTGCCAGCAGCCCTGCGGGGGGGGAGTACAATGAGCAGTTCTTC
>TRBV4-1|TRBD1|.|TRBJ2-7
CASSQEITGGTYEQYF
TGCGCCAGCAGCCAAGAAATCACAGGGGGGACCTACGAGCAGTACTTC
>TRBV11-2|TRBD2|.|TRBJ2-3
CASSLGFAGGPTDTQYF
TGTGCCAGCAGCTTAGGATTCGCGGGGGGTCCCACAGATACGCAGTATTTT
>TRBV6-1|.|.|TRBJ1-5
CASSGRGQPQHF
TGTGCCAGCAGTGGGAGAGGGCAGCCCCAGCATTTT
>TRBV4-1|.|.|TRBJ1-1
CASSQVRGQGEAFF
TGCGCCAGCAGCCAAGTTCGGGGGCAAGGGGAAGCTTTCTTT
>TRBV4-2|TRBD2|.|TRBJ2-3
CASSQMASGVSTDTQYF
TGTGCCAGCAGCCAAATGGCTAGCGGGGTTAGCACAGATACGCAGTATTTT
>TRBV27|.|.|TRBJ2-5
CASSLGVQETQYF
TGTGCCAGCAGTTTAGGGGTCCAAGAGACCCAGTACTTC
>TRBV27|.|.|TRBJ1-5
CASSFPGQPQHF
TGTGCCAGCAGTTTCCCCGGTCAGCCCCAGCATTTT
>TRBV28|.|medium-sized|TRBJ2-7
CASSLGVAGEQYF
TGTGCCAGCAGTTTGGGGGTGGCGGGCGAGCAGTACTTC
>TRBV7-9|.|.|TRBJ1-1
CASSLGTQAGDTEAFF
TGTGCCAGCAGCTTAGGGACTCAGGCAGGGGACACTGAAGCTTTCTTT
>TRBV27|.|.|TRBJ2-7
CASSSQGKLYEQYF
TGTGCCAGCAGTAGTCAAGGGAAACTCTACGAGCAGTACTTC
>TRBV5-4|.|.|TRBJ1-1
CASSFQGSGTEAFF
TGTGCCAGCAGCTTTCAGGGTTCGGGCACTGAAGCTTTCTTT
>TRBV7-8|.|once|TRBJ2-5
CASSRPADTQYF
TGTGCCAGCAGCCGCCCGGCCGACACCCAGTACTTC
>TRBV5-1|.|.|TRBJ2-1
CASSLFINGGSEQFF
TGCGCCAGCAGCCTTTTCATCAATGGGGGGTCGGAGCAGTTCTTC
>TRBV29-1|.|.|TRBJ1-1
CSVQIMGHTEAFF
TGCAGCGTCCAGATCATGGGCCACACTGAAGCTTTCTTT